The 17 T cell receptor beta chains given below trace back to one sample, sequenced in a study of shared clonotypes between healthy human individuals. Only in-frame clones appear in the TCRdb table, and some are missing; sequencing was by immunoSEQ multiplex PCR. Here the sample spans under 1,900,000 clones, approximately 98.5% being singletons. The sequenced material came from naive CD4+ T cells sorted from blood. The subset: CD45RA+ positively selected. These receptors originate from a young man in good health.

The CDR3 sequence: CASSPTPGQEPNEQFF. The CDR3 bases are TGTGCCAGCTCACCGACCCCCGGACAGGAGCCCAATGAGCAGTTCTTC. V and J are TRBV18 and TRBJ2-1, with 7 nucleotides matching TRBD1. From germline, CDR1 is KGHSH and CDR2 LQKENI. The CDR3 totals 16 residues. Trimming cost V 3 bases and J 6 bases; bases outside gene matches: 11.

The V and J genes are TRBV10-3 and TRBJ2-2; possible D gene TRBD2, 6 bases. The CDR3 consists of 12 residues. Trimming shortened V by 4 bases and J by 7 bases, and 7 bases separated the two germline ends. CDR1 and CDR2 from the germline V gene are ENHRY and SYGVKD. CDR3 coding DNA: TGTGCCATCAGTGTCGGGGGCGGGGAGCTGTTTTTT. Protein: CAISVGGGELFF.

The chain carries TRBV6-5 and TRBJ1-1, with unresolved D. The CDR3 is made up of 14 amino acids. V lost 6 bases and J 5 bases, leaving 16 bases between the germline ends. CDR1 is MNHEY and CDR2 is SVGAGI in the germline V gene. CDR3 in DNA: TGTGCCAGCAGCCGCGGGATTGGGCGGACTGAAGCTTTCTTT. It yields the protein CASSRGIGRTEAFF.

V usage is TRBV27 and J usage is TRBJ2-1; unclear D gene. Germline CDR1 is MNHEY and CDR2 is SMNVEV (reference sequence). V gave up 2 bases and J gave up 7 bases, with 3 bases separating them. The CDR3 contains 11 residues. The CDR3 bases are TGTGCCAGCAGTTTAGCGAATGAGCAGTTCTTC. It is translated as CASSLANEQFF.

The V call is TRBV28, the J call TRBJ2-7, with TRBD1 matching over 9 bases. Per germline, CDR1 MDHEN and CDR2 SYDVKM. This CDR3 contains 15 residues. Trimming at V came to 6 bases and at J to 7 bases, leaving 13 bases not matched to a gene. CDR3 bases: TGTGCCAGCAGGGAAGGGACAGGGTATCAACGGGAGCAGTACTTC. Translation: CASREGTGYQREQYF.

This clone was seen ten or more times. The chain links TRBV9 to TRBJ2-3, with D perhaps matching TRBD1 (5 bases). The germline V and J ends were trimmed by 1 base and 2 bases, with 11 bases remaining between them. This CDR3 is built from 15 residues. The germline V gene encodes CDR1 SGDLS and CDR2 YYNGEE. The CDR3 sequence: CASSVLGAPTDTQYF. CDR3 bases: TGTGCCAGCAGCGTACTAGGGGCCCCCACAGATACGCAGTATTTT.

The chain recombines TRBV5-1 with TRBJ2-5; D remains unclear. This CDR3 is built from 13 residues. Trimming left V 4 bases short and J 5 bases short, with 12 bases between. CDR1 SGHRS and CDR2 YFSETQ come from the germline V gene. CDR3 coding DNA: TGCGCCAGCAGCACGGAACACATGGAGACCCAGTACTTC. Translation gives CASSTEHMETQYF.

The chain combines TRBV5-1 with TRBJ1-2, with D perhaps matching TRBD1 (6 bases). The CDR3 runs to 13 residues. Germline assignment: CDR1 SGHRS and CDR2 YFSETQ. Trimming cost V 2 bases and J 6 bases, with 11 bases left between them. CDR3 in amino acids: CASSLQGHDGYTF. The CDR3 DNA reads TGCGCCAGCAGCTTACAGGGTCACGATGGCTACACCTTC.

The J gene is TRBJ1-1, the V gene TRBV2, with 7 bases matching TRBD1. The trim removed 7 bases at V and 4 bases at J, leaving 15 bases unmatched. In germline, CDR1 is SNHLY, CDR2 FYNNEI. This CDR3 is 16 amino acids long. CDR3 in amino acids: CASIRRQGDGGTEAFF. The CDR3, as DNA: TGTGCCAGCATTCGGCGACAGGGAGATGGGGGCACTGAAGCTTTCTTT.

This chain links TRBV29-1 with TRBJ2-7; possible D gene TRBD1, 7 bases. The CDR3 runs to 13 residues. Germline V gene lookup returns CDR1 SQVTM and CDR2 ANQGSEA. CDR3 sequence: CSGGRGRMDEQYF. Here the CDR3 DNA reads TGCAGTGGGGGCAGGGGGAGGATGGACGAGCAGTACTTC.

This clone was detected only once. The J gene is TRBJ1-1, the V gene TRBV2; D gene ambiguous. The CDR3 loop spans 11 amino acids. Trimming pared 7 bases from V and 0 bases from J, leaving 3 bases between. CDR1 and CDR2 (germline): SNHLY, FYNNEI. The CDR3 spells CASKMNTEAFF. CDR3 coding DNA: TGTGCCAGCAAAATGAACACTGAAGCTTTCTTT.

A note on this clone: The CDR3 does not end in the conserved phenylalanine or tryptophan, so this is likely a read error. No DNA is shown, since the ends of the CDR3 on it are uncertain; the CDR3 is the one TCRdb lists. This rearrangement joins TRBV15 to TRBJ2-7; TRBD1, the table's D call, was not compared with the DNA. The germline V gene has CDR1 LNHNV and CDR2 YYDKDF (reference sequence). From its first to its last residue, the CDR3 has 13 amino acids. CDR3 sequence reads: CATSRGGRGDIVY.

This chain uses TRBV7-9 with TRBJ2-3; 7 bases agree with TRBD1. The CDR3 has 15 residues. J gave up 1 base and V 5 bases, and 6 bases lay outside the gene matches. Germline CDR1 reads SEHNR; CDR2 reads FQNEAQ (reference sequence). CDR3 protein: CASSPTGSGTDTQYF. For the CDR3, the DNA is TGTGCCAGCAGCCCGACAGGGTCCGGCACAGATACGCAGTATTTT.

The genes are TRBV11-2 and TRBJ2-5, with 9 nucleotides matching TRBD2. Germline V gene data show CDR1 as SGHAT and CDR2 as FQNNGV. J gave up 4 bases and V 5 bases, and 14 bases lay outside the gene matches. This CDR3 contains 17 residues. In nucleotides, the CDR3 is TGTGCCAGCAGCCCCCCGTTGGGGCGGGAGGGCTCAGAGACCCAGTACTTC. It yields the protein CASSPPLGREGSETQYF.

The rearrangement links TRBV10-1 to TRBJ2-3, with TRBD2 matching 11 bases. After removal of 4 bases from V and 5 bases from J, the junction contained 8 bases not matched to a gene. This CDR3 has 16 amino acids. Germline-derived CDR1 and CDR2 are WNHNN and SYGVQD (reference sequence). CDR3 sequence: CASSVLAGVSVDTQYF. DNA for the CDR3: TGCGCCAGCAGTGTACTAGCGGGAGTCTCCGTAGATACGCAGTATTTT.

The J gene is TRBJ2-1, the V gene TRBV9, with a tentative D call TRBD2 (6 bases). V shed 0 bases and J shed 9 bases, with 16 bases lying between them. Looked up from germline, CDR1 is SGDLS and CDR2 is YYNGEE. The CDR3 contains 15 residues. The DNA of the CDR3 is TGTGCCAGCAGCGTAGAGGTGGGGAGGCAATCTGAGCAGTTCTTC. This encodes CASSVEVGRQSEQFF. The full variable domain, its missing parts supplied by reference TRBV9 and TRBJ2-1, is DSGVTQTPKHLITATGQRVTLRCSPRSGDLSVYWYQQSLDQGLQFLIQYYNGEERAKGNILERFSAQQFPDLHSELNLSSLELGDSALYFCASSVEVGRQSEQFFGPGTRLTVL.

This chain joins TRBV5-1 and TRBJ2-7; 7 bases line up with TRBD1. The CDR3 runs 16 residues. The junction had 17 bases not matched to a gene; V was cut back by 4 bases and J by 7 bases. Germline loops: CDR1 SGHRS, CDR2 YFSETQ. The CDR3 loop is CASSPELTGPSGEQYF. The CDR3 DNA reads TGCGCCAGCAGCCCTGAATTGACAGGGCCGTCGGGGGAGCAGTACTTC.